The 27 T cell receptor beta chains below come from one sample, sequenced in a study of T cell changes during pregnancy in multiple sclerosis. Profiled with immunoSEQ multiplex PCR; TCRdb holds only in-frame clones, not every one. The sample lists more than 45,000 clones, 93% occurring once. Sequences were derived from CD8+ T cells from peripheral blood mononuclear cells, sampled in the second trimester of pregnancy. These receptors originate from a female donor with multiple sclerosis, enrolled in a pregnancy study.

This clone was recorded once. The gene calls are TRBV4-1 and TRBJ2-1; D is possibly TRBD2 (6 bases). The CDR3 sequence is 16 residues long. Trimming left V 1 base short and J 0 bases short, with 10 bases between. The germline V gene encodes CDR1 MGHRA and CDR2 YSYEKL. CDR3 amino acids: CASSQVGLSSYNEQFF. CDR3 bases: TGCGCCAGCAGCCAAGTCGGACTAAGCTCCTACAATGAGCAGTTCTTC.

The genes are TRBV7-9 and TRBJ2-7, with TRBD2 matching over 8 bases. J lost 6 bases, V lost 4 bases, and 8 bases had no gene match. This CDR3 contains 14 residues. Per germline, CDR1 SEHNR and CDR2 FQNEAQ (reference sequence). This CDR3 reads CASSSRTGGLEQYF. CDR3 DNA sequence: TGTGCCAGCAGCTCTCGCACGGGAGGGCTCGAGCAGTACTTC.

The genes are TRBV7-6 and TRBJ2-7, with D possibly being TRBD1 (7 bases). The CDR3 covers 15 residues. Trimming removed 5 bases at V and 7 bases at J, with 21 bases between. Germline CDR1 and CDR2: SGHVS and FNYEAQ. The CDR3 loop reads CASSKSQGGSREQYF. Written as DNA, the CDR3 is TGTGCCAGCAGCAAAAGTCAGGGGGGATCGAGAGAGCAGTACTTC.

This chain joins TRBV7-6 and TRBJ2-1, with 9 bases aligning to TRBD2. The germline gives CDR1 SGHVS, CDR2 FNYEAQ. This CDR3 region has 15 residues. V lost 2 bases and J lost 3; bases outside the gene matches: 2. The chain's CDR3 is CASSLSGGHYNEQFF. CDR3 nucleotides: TGTGCCAGCAGCTTAAGCGGGGGGCACTACAATGAGCAGTTCTTC.

In nucleotides, the CDR3 is TGCGCCAGCAGCCAAGGACAGGCGAGCAATCAGCCCCAGCATTTT. It is translated as CASSQGQASNQPQHF. The chain recombines TRBV4-1 with TRBJ1-5; the D gene is possibly TRBD1 (6 bases). Germline V gene sequence: CDR1 MGHRA, CDR2 YSYEKL. There are 15 residues in the CDR3. V was shortened by 1 base and J by 1 base, with 8 bases between the two germline ends.

V gene TRBV19 combines with J gene TRBJ2-7; the D is unclear. This CDR3 comprises 16 residues. The ends were cut back, 5 bases at V and 6 bases at J, with 23 bases in the middle. Germline V gene lookup returns CDR1 LNHDA and CDR2 SQIVND (reference sequence). This CDR3 reads CASSLRPRGKTSEQYF. In DNA form, the CDR3 reads TGTGCCAGTAGTCTCCGGCCTCGAGGCAAGACGTCCGAGCAGTACTTC.

The chain combines TRBV30 with TRBJ2-1; 11 bases line up with TRBD2. J was trimmed by 7 bases and V by 3 bases; bases with no gene match: 5. The CDR3 totals 14 residues. Germline values: CDR1 GTSNPN, CDR2 SVGIG (reference sequence). The chain's CDR3 is CAWSPGLAGNEQFF. CDR3 sequence (DNA): TGTGCCTGGAGCCCTGGACTAGCGGGTAATGAGCAGTTCTTC.

This clone is a singleton in its sample. V usage is TRBV4-1 and J usage is TRBJ2-5; 7 bases map to TRBD1. V trimming: 0 bases; J trimming: 2 bases; junction bases outside the gene matches: 3. Germline lookup yields CDR1 MGHRA and CDR2 YSYEKL. The CDR3 contains 15 residues. Here the CDR3 reads CASSQETGQQETQYF. The CDR3, as DNA: TGCGCCAGCAGCCAAGAAACGGGACAGCAAGAGACCCAGTACTTC.

V and J are TRBV4-3 and TRBJ2-1, with no clear D. This CDR3 has 14 residues. Trimming stripped 3 bases from V and 4 bases from J, with 10 bases between. The germline V gene encodes CDR1 LGHNA and CDR2 YSLEER. The CDR3 DNA sequence: TGCGCCAGCAGCCAGGCCTCAGGTTACAATGAGCAGTTCTTC. This translates into CASSQASGYNEQFF.

The chain has TRBV1 and TRBJ1-4. TRBV1 is marked as a pseudogene. This CDR3 region has 13 residues. CDR3 sequence (DNA): TGCACCCTAGACCTACTCGATGCTGAAAAACTGTTTTTT. This sequence encodes CTLDLLDAEKLFF.

The J gene is TRBJ1-3, the V gene TRBV19, with D unclear. This CDR3 has 14 residues. The V gene lost 7 bases and the J gene lost 0 bases, with 10 bases spanning the gap. Germline CDR1 reads LNHDA; CDR2 reads SQIVND (reference sequence). Written as DNA, the CDR3 is TGTGCCAGTATTAAAGTCGGCTCTGGAAACACCATATATTTT. Translating gives CASIKVGSGNTIYF.

This clone was seen just once. The chain carries TRBV10-2 and TRBJ1-6, with 9 bases aligning to TRBD1. The germline CDR1 and CDR2 sequences are WSHSY and SAAADI. CDR3 size: 16 residues. V lost 2 bases, J lost 6 bases, and 5 bases stayed unmatched. Written as DNA, the CDR3 is TGCGCCAGCAGTGAGACAGGGGGCCGGGGTAATTCACCCCTCCACTTT. Its translation: CASSETGGRGNSPLHF.

The chain has TRBV7-6 and TRBJ2-1; 7 positions match TRBD1. This CDR3 comprises 15 residues. The V gene's germline CDR1 is SGHVS and CDR2 FNYEAQ. V gave up 4 bases and J gave up 0 bases; unmatched junction bases: 3. The CDR3 here is CASSYRGNSYNEQFF. As DNA, the CDR3 is TGTGCCAGCAGCTACAGGGGCAACTCCTACAATGAGCAGTTCTTC.

This sequence joins TRBV27 and TRBJ1-5; TRBD1 matches 8 bases. The CDR3 is 14 residues long. V shed 6 bases, J shed 7 bases, and the junction held 8 bases outside the gene matches. CDR1 MNHEY and CDR2 SMNVEV come from the germline V gene (reference sequence). In DNA, the CDR3 is TGTGCCAGCAGGGGACAGGCGGGGAACCAGCCCCAGCATTTT. Amino acids: CASRGQAGNQPQHF.

The V gene is TRBV15, the J gene TRBJ2-2; maybe TRBD1 (6 bases). The germline gives CDR1 LNHNV, CDR2 YYDKDF (reference sequence). Deletions cut 6 bases from V and 4 bases from J, with 15 bases between. There are 15 residues in the CDR3. CDR3 coding DNA: TGTGCCACCAGGGCAGGGGCCTTTAGCACCGGGGAGCTGTTTTTT. It encodes CATRAGAFSTGELFF. Full variable domain (outside the CDR3, taken from reference TRBV15 and TRBJ2-2): DAMVIQNPRYQVTQFGKPVTLSCSQTLNHNVMYWYQQKSSQAPKLLFHYYDKDFNNEADTPDNFQSRRPNTSFCFLDIRSPGLGDTAMYLCATRAGAFSTGELFFGEGSRLTVL.

The V gene is TRBV19, the J gene TRBJ1-5, with D uncertain. This CDR3 spans 16 amino acids. The germline CDR1 and CDR2 sequences are LNHDA and SQIVND (reference sequence). The V and J ends lost 5 bases and 4 bases respectively, with 18 bases between them. CDR3 in DNA: TGTGCCAGTAGTTTGGTCAGGCGTACCCGAAATCAGCCCCAGCATTTT. It translates to CASSLVRRTRNQPQHF.

The genes are TRBV11-3 and TRBJ2-3, with 10 bases aligning to TRBD2. The CDR3 length is 17 residues. Germline V lookup: CDR1 SGHNT, CDR2 YENEEA. Trimming took 6 bases from V and 6 from J; bases not matched to a gene: 15. In DNA form, the CDR3 reads TGTGCCAGCAGTTCCGGGGATAGCGGGGGGCCAAGGGATACGCAGTATTTT. Translation: CASSSGDSGGPRDTQYF. Filled out from reference TRBV11-3 and TRBJ2-3, the complete variable domain reads EAGVVQSPRYKIIEKKQPVAFWCNPISGHNTLYWYLQNLGQGPELLIRYENEEAVDDSQLPKDRFSAERLKGVDSTLKIQPAELGDSAVYLCASSSGDSGGPRDTQYFGPGTRLTVL.

The V and J genes are TRBV16 and TRBJ1-1, with 8 bases fitting TRBD1. The CDR3 runs 21 residues. Trimming cost V 4 bases and J 1 base; bases outside gene matches: 23. The germline gives CDR1 KGHSY, CDR2 FQNENV. Written as DNA, the CDR3 is TGTGCCAGCAGCCCGTATCCCCCGGACAGGGCGAATAGGGTACAGAACACTGAAGCTTTCTTT. Its protein is CASSPYPPDRANRVQNTEAFF.

The count of this clone is one. This rearrangement joins TRBV28 to TRBJ1-5; D gene uncertain. The CDR3 covers 14 residues. CDR1 is MDHEN, CDR2 SYDVKM, per germline. V was clipped by 6 bases and J by 0 bases, with 9 bases between them. Written as DNA, the CDR3 is TGTGCCAGCAGATCCCCTCTTAGCAATCAGCCCCAGCATTTT. It specifies CASRSPLSNQPQHF. Looking up the rest from reference TRBV28 and TRBJ1-5 gives the full variable domain: DVKVTQSSRYLVKRTGEKVFLECVQDMDHENMFWYRQDPGLGLRLIYFSYDVKMKEKGDIPEGYSVSREKKERFSLILESASTNQTSMYLCASRSPLSNQPQHFGDGTRLSIL.

The chain couples TRBV4-2 to TRBJ2-1, with 7 nucleotides matching TRBD2. There are 15 residues in the CDR3. Germline V gives CDR1 LGHNA, CDR2 YNFKEQ. The trim removed 2 bases at V and 7 bases at J, leaving 8 bases unmatched. The CDR3 DNA reads TGTGCCAGCAGCCAATCTAGCGGACGAGGGAATGAGCAGTTCTTC. Protein sequence: CASSQSSGRGNEQFF.

The V and J genes are TRBV4-1 and TRBJ2-7, with D possibly matching TRBD1 (5 bases). Trimming took 3 bases from V and 6 from J, leaving 18 bases between them. The CDR3 totals 15 residues. Germline CDR1 and CDR2: MGHRA and YSYEKL. The CDR3 sequence: CASSHEDNPRTEQYF. The CDR3 bases are TGCGCCAGCAGCCACGAGGACAATCCCAGGACCGAGCAGTACTTC.

The chain links TRBV5-1 to TRBJ2-7; TRBD1 aligns across 7 bases. Germline loops: CDR1 SGHRS, CDR2 YFSETQ. The CDR3 spans 20 residues. V was clipped by 4 bases and J by 3 bases; unmatched bases: 25. DNA for the CDR3: TGCGCCAGCAGCGTCGTAAACCGGGACAGACTTGGGAGACTCAACTACGAGCAGTACTTC. Encoded protein: CASSVVNRDRLGRLNYEQYF.

This rearrangement joins TRBV5-4 to TRBJ2-7, with D perhaps TRBD1 (5 bases). Germline CDR1 is SGHNT and CDR2 is YYREEE (reference sequence). V lost 0 bases and J 2 bases, leaving 9 bases between the germline ends. The CDR3 sequence is 14 residues long. CDR3 nucleotides: TGTGCCAGCAGCTTGGAGGGGCGAGCCTACGAGCAGTACTTC. It translates to CASSLEGRAYEQYF.

The chain carries TRBV19 and TRBJ2-3, with 8 positions matching TRBD2. V trimming: 1 base; J trimming: 0 bases; junction bases outside the gene matches: 9. Germline V lookup: CDR1 LNHDA, CDR2 SQIVND (reference sequence). The CDR3 sequence is 18 residues long. CDR3 DNA sequence: TGTGCCAGTAGTATAGCGACGGGGGGGCTACTTAGCACAGATACGCAGTATTTT. This encodes CASSIATGGLLSTDTQYF.

The rearrangement uses TRBV27 and TRBJ2-3, with 10 bases aligning to TRBD1. V was clipped by 2 bases and J by 10 bases; unmatched bases: 12. The CDR3 is made up of 16 amino acids. CDR1 and CDR2 (germline): MNHEY, SMNVEV (reference sequence). The CDR3 nucleotides read TGTGCCAGCAGTTTAACCTCGGGGACAGGGGTACTTTCGCAGTATTTT. This encodes CASSLTSGTGVLSQYF.

This clone was recorded only once. The J gene is TRBJ1-2, the V gene TRBV4-1, with 10 nucleotides matching TRBD1. Losses at the gene ends were 2 bases for V and 6 bases for J; bases not matched to a gene: 6. The CDR3 totals 15 residues. Germline CDR1 is MGHRA and CDR2 is YSYEKL. The CDR3 sequence: CASSQSWTGGNGYTF. The CDR3 DNA follows: TGCGCCAGCAGCCAATCCTGGACAGGGGGAAATGGCTACACCTTC.

The chain combines TRBV9 with TRBJ2-7; 9 nucleotides match TRBD1. V dropped 2 bases and J dropped 4; count of bases not matched to a gene: 7. This CDR3 contains 15 residues. Germline V gene lookup returns CDR1 SGDLS and CDR2 YYNGEE. In DNA form, the CDR3 reads TGTGCCAGCAGCGTTGGGGACAGGGATTTTTACGAGCAGTACTTC. It encodes CASSVGDRDFYEQYF.